This TCR beta chain was sequenced for a study of molecular identifiers for immune sequencing clone quantification. Overall study results and limits: More than 97% of effector molecules, versus under 1% of naive-cell molecules, belonged to clones above 20 RNA copies. Sizes of clones that are highly expanded could be underestimated (if identical TCR molecules share a barcode).

In germline, CDR1 is LNHDA, CDR2 SQIVND (reference sequence). The CDR3 totals 15 residues. Trimming took 3 bases from V and 3 from J; bases not matched to a gene: 2. This clonotype was seen a few times. The antigen is undetermined. Methods described previously, with TCR primers listed, were used for bulk TCR libraries. MiXCR, applied by TCRdb to the PCR reads, yields one record per CDR3 protein. In the table there are approximately 500,000 distinct CDR3 sequences, around 23% of which are singletons. This TCR derives from a human donor in good health. Some libraries in this study had Jurkat cell RNA spiked in. Sequenced material: naive CD8+ T cells from blood, with Jurkat cell RNA spiked in. This sample's subset: FACS-sorted CD8+CD4-CCR7+CD45RA+ naive T cells. This rearrangement joins TRBV19 to TRBJ2-1; TRBD2 aligns across 10 bases. The CDR3 protein is CASSIGTSDYNEQFF. In DNA, the CDR3 is TGTGCCAGTAGTATCGGGACTAGCGACTACAATGAGCAGTTCTTC.